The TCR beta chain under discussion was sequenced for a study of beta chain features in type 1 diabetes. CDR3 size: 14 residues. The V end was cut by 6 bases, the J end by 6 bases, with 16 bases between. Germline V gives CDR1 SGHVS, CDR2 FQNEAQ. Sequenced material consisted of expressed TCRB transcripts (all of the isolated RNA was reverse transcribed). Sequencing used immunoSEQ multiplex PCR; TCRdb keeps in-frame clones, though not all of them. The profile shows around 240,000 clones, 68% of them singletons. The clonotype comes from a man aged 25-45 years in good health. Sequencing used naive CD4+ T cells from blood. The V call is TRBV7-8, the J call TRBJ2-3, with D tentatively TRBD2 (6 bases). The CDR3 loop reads CASRHGPGRDTQYF. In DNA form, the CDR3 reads TGTGCCAGCAGACACGGGCCGGGGAGGGATACGCAGTATTTT.